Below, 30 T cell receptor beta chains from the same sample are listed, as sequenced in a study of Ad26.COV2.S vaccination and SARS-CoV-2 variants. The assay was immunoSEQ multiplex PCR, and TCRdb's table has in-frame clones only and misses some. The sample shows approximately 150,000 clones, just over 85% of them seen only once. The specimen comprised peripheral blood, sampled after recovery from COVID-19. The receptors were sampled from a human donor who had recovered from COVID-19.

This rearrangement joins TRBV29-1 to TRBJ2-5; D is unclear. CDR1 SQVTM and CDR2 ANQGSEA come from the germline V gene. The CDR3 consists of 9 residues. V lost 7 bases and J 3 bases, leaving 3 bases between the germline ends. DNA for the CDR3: TGCAGCGACGAAGAGACCCAGTACTTC. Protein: CSDEETQYF.

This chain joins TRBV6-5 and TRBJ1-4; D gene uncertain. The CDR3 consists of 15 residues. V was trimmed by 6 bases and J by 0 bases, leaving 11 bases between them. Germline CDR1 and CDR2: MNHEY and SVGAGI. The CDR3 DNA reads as TGTGCCAGCAGCCAAACCGGGGCAACTAATGAAAAACTGTTTTTT. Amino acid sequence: CASSQTGATNEKLFF.

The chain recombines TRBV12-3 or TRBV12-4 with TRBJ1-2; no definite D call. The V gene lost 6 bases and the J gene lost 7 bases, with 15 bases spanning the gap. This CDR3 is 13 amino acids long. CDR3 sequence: CASSPEVLGGYTF. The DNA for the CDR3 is TGTGCCAGCAGCCCGGAGGTTTTGGGTGGCTACACCTTC.

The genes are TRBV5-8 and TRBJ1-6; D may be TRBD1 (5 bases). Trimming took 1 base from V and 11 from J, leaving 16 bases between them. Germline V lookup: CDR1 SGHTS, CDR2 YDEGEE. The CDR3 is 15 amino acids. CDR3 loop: CASSLRGLQSPPLHF. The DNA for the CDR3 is TGTGCCAGCAGCTTGAGGGGATTACAGAGTCCACCCCTCCACTTT. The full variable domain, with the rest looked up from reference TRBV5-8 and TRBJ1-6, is EAGVTQSPTHLIKTRGQQATLRCSPISGHTSVYWYQQALGLGLQFLLWYDEGEERNRGNFPPRFSGRQFPNYSSELNVNALELEDSALYLCASSLRGLQSPPLHFGNGTRLTVT.

The CDR3 spells CASSGGQNNEQFF. CDR3 sequence (DNA): TGTGCCAGCAGTGGAGGACAAAACAATGAGCAGTTCTTC. This chain links TRBV6-2 or TRBV6-3 with TRBJ2-1, with D perhaps assigned TRBD1 or TRBD2 (5 bases each). This CDR3 spans 13 amino acids. The V and J ends lost 5 bases and 5 bases respectively, with 10 bases between them. Germline lookup yields CDR1 MNHEY and CDR2 SVGEGT.

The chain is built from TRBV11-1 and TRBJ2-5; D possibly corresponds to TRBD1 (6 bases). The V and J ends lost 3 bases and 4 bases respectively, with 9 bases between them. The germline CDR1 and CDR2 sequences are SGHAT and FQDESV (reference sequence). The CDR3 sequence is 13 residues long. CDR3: CASSLSGVETQYF. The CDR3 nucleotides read TGTGCCAGCAGCTTGTCAGGGGTAGAGACCCAGTACTTC. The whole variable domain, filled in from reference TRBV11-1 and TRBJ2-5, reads EAEVAQSPRYKITEKSQAVAFWCDPISGHATLYWYRQILGQGPELLVQFQDESVVDDSQLPKDRFSAERLKGVDSTLKIQPAELGDSAMYLCASSLSGVETQYFGPGTRLLVL.

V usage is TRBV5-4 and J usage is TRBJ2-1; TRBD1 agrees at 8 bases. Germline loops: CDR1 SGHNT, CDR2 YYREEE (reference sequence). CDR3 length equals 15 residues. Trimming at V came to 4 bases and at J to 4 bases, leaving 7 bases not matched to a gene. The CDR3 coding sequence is TGTGCCAGCAGCAATAGGACAGGGCAGTACAATGAGCAGTTCTTC. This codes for CASSNRTGQYNEQFF. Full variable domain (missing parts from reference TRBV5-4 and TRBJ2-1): ETGVTQSPTHLIKTRGQQVTLRCSSQSGHNTVSWYQQALGQGPQFIFQYYREEENGRGNFPPRFSGLQFPNYSSELNVNALELDDSALYLCASSNRTGQYNEQFFGPGTRLTVL.

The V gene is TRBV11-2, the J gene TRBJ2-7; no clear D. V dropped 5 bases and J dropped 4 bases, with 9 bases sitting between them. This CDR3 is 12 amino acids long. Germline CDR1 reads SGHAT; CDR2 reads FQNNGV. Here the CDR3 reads CASSQGPYEQYF. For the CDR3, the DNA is TGTGCCAGCAGCCAAGGGCCGTACGAGCAGTACTTC.

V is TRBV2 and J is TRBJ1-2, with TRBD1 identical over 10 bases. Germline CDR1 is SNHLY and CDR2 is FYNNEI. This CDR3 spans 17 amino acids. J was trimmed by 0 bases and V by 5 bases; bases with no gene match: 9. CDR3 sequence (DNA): TGTGCCAGCAGTTCTAGACAGGGGGCGAGATCTAACTATGGCTACACCTTC. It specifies CASSSRQGARSNYGYTF.

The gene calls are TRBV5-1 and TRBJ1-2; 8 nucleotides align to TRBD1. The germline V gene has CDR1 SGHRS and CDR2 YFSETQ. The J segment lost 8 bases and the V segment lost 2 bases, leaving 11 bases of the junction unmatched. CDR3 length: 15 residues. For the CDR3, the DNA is TGCGCCAGCAGCTTCCAGCTTTCAGGACAGGGAGGCTACACCTTC. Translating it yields CASSFQLSGQGGYTF.

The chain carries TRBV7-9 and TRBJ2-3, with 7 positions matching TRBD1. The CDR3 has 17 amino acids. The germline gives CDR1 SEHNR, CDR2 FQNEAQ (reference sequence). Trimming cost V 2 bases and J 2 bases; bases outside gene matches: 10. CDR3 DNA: TGTGCCAGCAGCTTATATGAGACAGGGAAAAACACAGATACGCAGTATTTT. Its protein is CASSLYETGKNTDTQYF.

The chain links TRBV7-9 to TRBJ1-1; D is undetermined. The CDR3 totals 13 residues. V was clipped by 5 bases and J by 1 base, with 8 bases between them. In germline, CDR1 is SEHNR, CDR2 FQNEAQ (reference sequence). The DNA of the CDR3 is TGTGCCAGCAGCCTGCAGGAGAACACTGAAGCTTTCTTT. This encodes CASSLQENTEAFF.

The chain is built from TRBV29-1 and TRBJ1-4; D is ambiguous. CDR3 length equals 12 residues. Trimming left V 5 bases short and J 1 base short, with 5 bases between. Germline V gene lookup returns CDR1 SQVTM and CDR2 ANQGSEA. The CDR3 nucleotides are TGCAGCGTTAAACGAACTAATGAAAAACTGTTTTTT. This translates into CSVKRTNEKLFF.

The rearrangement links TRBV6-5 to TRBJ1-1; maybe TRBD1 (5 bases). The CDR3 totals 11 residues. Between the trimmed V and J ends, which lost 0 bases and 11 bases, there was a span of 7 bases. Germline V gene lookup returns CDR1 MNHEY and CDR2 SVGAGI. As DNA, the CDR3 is TGTGCCAGCAGTTACTCGGGGCGCGCTTTCTTT. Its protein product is CASSYSGRAFF.

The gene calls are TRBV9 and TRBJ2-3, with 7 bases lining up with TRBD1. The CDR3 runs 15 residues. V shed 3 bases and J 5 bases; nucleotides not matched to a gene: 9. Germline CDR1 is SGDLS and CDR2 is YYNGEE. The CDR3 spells CASSDTGAGVDTQYF. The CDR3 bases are TGTGCCAGCAGCGACACAGGGGCAGGGGTAGATACGCAGTATTTT.

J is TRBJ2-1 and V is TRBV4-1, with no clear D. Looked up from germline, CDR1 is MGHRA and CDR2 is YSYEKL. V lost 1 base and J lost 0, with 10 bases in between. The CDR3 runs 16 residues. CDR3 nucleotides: TGCGCCAGCAGCCAAGTGAATCTGGTCTCCTACAATGAGCAGTTCTTC. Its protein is CASSQVNLVSYNEQFF.

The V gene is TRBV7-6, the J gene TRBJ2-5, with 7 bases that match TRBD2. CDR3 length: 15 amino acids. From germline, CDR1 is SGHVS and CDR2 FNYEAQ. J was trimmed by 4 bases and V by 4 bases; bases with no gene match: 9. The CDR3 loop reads CASSSIFPSGETQYF. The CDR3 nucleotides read TGTGCCAGCAGCTCAATATTTCCTAGCGGAGAGACCCAGTACTTC.

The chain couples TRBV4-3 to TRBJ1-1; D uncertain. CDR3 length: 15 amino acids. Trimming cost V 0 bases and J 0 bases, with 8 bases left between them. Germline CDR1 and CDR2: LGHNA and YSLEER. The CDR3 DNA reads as TGCGCCAGCAGCCAAGACCCCAGGATGAACACTGAAGCTTTCTTT. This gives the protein CASSQDPRMNTEAFF.

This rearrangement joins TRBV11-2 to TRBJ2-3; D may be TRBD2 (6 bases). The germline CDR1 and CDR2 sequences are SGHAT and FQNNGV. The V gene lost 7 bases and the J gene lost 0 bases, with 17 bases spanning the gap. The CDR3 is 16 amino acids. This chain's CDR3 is CASTPHRGTSTDTQYF. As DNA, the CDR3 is TGTGCCAGCACCCCCCACCGGGGGACTAGCACAGATACGCAGTATTTT.

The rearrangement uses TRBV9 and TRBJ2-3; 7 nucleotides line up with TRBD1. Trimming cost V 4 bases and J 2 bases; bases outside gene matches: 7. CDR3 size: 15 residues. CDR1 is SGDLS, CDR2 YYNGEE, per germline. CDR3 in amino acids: CASSLRDRNTDTQYF. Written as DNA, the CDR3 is TGTGCCAGCAGCCTCCGGGACAGAAACACAGATACGCAGTATTTT.

The CDR3 sequence is CASSYSRPTDTQYF. CDR3 nucleotide sequence: TGTGCCAGCAGTTACAGTAGACCCACAGATACGCAGTATTTT. This chain connects TRBV6-5 to TRBJ2-3; D is unclear. The CDR3 runs 14 residues. Trimming took 2 bases from V and 2 from J, leaving 8 bases between them. Germline values: CDR1 MNHEY, CDR2 SVGAGI.

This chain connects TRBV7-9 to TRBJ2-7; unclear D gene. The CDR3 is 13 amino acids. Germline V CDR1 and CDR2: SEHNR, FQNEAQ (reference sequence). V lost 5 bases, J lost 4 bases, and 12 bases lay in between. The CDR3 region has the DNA TGTGCCAGCAGCCACGGGTCAAAATACGAGCAGTACTTC. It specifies CASSHGSKYEQYF. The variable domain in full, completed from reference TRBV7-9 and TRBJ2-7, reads DTGVSQNPRHKITKRGQNVTFRCDPISEHNRLYWYRQTLGQGPEFLTYFQNEAQLEKSRLLSDRFSAERPKGSFSTLEIQRTEQGDSAMYLCASSHGSKYEQYFGPGTRLTVT.

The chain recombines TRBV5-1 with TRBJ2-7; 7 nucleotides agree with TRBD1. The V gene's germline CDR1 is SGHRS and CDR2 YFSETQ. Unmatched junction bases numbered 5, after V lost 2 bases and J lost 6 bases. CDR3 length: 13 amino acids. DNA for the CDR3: TGCGCCAGCAGCTTCAGACAGGGAAGCGAGCAGTACTTC. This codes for CASSFRQGSEQYF.

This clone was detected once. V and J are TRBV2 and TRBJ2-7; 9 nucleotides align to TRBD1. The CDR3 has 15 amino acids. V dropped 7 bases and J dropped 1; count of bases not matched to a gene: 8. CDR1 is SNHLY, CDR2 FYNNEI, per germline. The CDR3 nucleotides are TGTGCCAGCACCCCACGGACAGGGGCGTCCTACGAGCAGTACTTC. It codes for CASTPRTGASYEQYF.

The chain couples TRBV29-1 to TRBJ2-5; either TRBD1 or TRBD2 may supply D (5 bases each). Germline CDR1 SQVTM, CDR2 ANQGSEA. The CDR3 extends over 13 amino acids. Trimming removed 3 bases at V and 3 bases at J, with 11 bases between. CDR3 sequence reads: CSVDRGPKETQYF. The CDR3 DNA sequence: TGCAGCGTTGATCGGGGACCTAAAGAGACCCAGTACTTC.

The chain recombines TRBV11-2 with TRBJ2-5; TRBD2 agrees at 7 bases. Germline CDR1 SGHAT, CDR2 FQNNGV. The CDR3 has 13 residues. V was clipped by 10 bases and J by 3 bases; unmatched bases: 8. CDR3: CATARDYKETQYF. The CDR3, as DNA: TGTGCCACCGCCCGGGACTACAAAGAGACCCAGTACTTC.

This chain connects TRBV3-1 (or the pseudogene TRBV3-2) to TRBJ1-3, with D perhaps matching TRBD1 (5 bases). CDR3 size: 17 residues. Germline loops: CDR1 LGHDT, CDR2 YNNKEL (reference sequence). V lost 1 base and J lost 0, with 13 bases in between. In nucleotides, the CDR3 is TGTGCCAGCAGCCAAGGACAGCCTTCCTCCTCTGGAAACACCATATATTTT. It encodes CASSQGQPSSSGNTIYF.

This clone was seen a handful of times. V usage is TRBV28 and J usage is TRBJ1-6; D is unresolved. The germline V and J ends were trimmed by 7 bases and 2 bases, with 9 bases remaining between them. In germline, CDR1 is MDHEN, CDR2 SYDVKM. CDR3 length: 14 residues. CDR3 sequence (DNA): TGTGCCAGCAAGCCACAGACCTATAATTCACCCCTCCACTTT. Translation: CASKPQTYNSPLHF. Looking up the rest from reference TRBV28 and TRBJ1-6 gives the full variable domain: DVKVTQSSRYLVKRTGEKVFLECVQDMDHENMFWYRQDPGLGLRLIYFSYDVKMKEKGDIPEGYSVSREKKERFSLILESASTNQTSMYLCASKPQTYNSPLHFGNGTRLTVT.

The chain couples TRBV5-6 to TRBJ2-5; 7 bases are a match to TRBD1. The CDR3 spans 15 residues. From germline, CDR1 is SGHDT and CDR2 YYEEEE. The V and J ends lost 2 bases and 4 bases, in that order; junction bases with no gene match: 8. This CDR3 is CASSFIIRQGETQYF. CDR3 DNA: TGTGCCAGCAGCTTTATCATCCGACAGGGAGAGACCCAGTACTTC. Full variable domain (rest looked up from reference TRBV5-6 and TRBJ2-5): DAGVTQSPTHLIKTRGQQVTLRCSPKSGHDTVSWYQQALGQGPQFIFQYYEEEERQRGNFPDRFSGHQFPNYSSELNVNALLLGDSALYLCASSFIIRQGETQYFGPGTRLLVL.

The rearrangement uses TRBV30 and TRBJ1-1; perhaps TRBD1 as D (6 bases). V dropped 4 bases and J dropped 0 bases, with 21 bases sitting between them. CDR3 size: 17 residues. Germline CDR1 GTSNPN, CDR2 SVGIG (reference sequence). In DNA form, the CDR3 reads TGTGCCTGGAAGCGACCGCGGGGAAGGGACATGAACACTGAAGCTTTCTTT. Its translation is CAWKRPRGRDMNTEAFF.